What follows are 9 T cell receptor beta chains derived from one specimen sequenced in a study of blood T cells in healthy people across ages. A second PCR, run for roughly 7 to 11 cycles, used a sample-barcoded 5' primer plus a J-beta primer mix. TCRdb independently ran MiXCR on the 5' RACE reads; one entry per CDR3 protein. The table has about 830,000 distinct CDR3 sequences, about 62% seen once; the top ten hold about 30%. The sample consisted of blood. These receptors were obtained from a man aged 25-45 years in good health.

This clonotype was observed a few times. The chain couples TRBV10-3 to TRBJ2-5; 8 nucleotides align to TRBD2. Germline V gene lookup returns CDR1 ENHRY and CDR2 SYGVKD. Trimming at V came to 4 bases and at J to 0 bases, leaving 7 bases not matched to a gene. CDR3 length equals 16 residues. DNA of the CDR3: TGTGCCATCAGTGGGTCGAGCGGGGGAAACCAAGAGACCCAGTACTTC. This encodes CAISGSSGGNQETQYF.

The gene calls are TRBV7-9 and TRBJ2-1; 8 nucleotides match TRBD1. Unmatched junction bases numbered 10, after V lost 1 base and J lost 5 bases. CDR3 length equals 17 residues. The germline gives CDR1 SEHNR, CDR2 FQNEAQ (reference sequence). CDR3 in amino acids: CASSLGTGPTQHNEQFF. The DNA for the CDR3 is TGTGCCAGCAGCTTAGGGACAGGGCCTACCCAACACAATGAGCAGTTCTTC.

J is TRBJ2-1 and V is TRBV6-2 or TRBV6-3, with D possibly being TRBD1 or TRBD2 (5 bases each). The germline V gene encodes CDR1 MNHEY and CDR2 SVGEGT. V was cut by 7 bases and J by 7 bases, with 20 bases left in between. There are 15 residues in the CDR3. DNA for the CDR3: TGTGCCAGCACCGACGTGGGACCCCGGCGGAATGAGCAGTTCTTC. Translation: CASTDVGPRRNEQFF.

CDR3 sequence reads: CASSPIGDREETQFF. The DNA for the CDR3 is TGCGCCAGCAGCCCCATAGGGGACAGGGAAGAGACCCAGTTCTTC. The gene calls are TRBV4-3 and TRBJ2-1; 9 bases are a match to TRBD1. The length of the CDR3 is 15 residues. The V gene end was trimmed by 4 bases and the J gene end by 13 bases; junction bases not matched to a gene: 14. Germline CDR1 is LGHNA and CDR2 is YSLEER.

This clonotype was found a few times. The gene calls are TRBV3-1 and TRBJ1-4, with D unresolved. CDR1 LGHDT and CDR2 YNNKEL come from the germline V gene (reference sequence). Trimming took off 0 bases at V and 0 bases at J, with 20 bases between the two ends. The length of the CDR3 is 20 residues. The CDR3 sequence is CASSQDRAQPVSSTNEKLFF. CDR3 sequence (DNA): TGTGCCAGCAGCCAAGATAGGGCCCAACCAGTTAGCTCAACTAATGAAAAACTGTTTTTT. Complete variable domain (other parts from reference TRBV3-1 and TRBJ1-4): DTAVSQTPKYLVTQMGNDKSIKCEQNLGHDTMYWYKQDSKKFLKIMFSYNNKELIINETVPNRFSPKSPDKAHLNLHINSLELGDSAVYFCASSQDRAQPVSSTNEKLFFGSGTQLSVL.

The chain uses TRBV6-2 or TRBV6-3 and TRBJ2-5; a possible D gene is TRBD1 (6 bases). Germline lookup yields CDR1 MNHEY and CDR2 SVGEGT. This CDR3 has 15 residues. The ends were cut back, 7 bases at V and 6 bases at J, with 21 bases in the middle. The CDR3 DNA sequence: TGTGCCAGCACCTACCTACAGGATGGGGACAAGACCCAGTACTTC. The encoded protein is CASTYLQDGDKTQYF.

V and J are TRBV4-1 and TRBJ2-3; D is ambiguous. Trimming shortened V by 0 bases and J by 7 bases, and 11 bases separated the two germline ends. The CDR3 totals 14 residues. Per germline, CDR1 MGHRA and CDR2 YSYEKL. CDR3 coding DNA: TGCGCCAGCAGCCAAGATCCAGCCGTCAATACGCAGTATTTT. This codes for CASSQDPAVNTQYF.

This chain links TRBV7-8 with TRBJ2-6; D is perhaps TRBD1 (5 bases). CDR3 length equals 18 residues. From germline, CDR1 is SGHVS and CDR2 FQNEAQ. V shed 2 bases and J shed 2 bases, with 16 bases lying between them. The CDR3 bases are TGTGCCAGCAGCTTATGGGGCCTCGATGGAACTGGGGCCAACGTCCTGACTTTC. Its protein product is CASSLWGLDGTGANVLTF.

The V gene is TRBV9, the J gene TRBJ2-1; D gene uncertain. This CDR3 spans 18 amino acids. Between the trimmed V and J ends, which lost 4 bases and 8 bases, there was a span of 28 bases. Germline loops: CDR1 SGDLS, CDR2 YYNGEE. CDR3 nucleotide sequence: TGTGCCAGCAGCCCTCGAGGAAGATATACGACCCATGGGGATGAGCAGTTCTTC. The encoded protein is CASSPRGRYTTHGDEQFF.